Below, 24 T cell receptor beta chains from the same sample are listed, as sequenced in a study of T cell responses to AZD1222 COVID-19 vaccine. Assay used: immunoSEQ multiplex PCR; TCRdb lists only in-frame clones, some missing. The table shows approximately 160,000 clones, with roughly 94% occurring only once. Material: peripheral blood, obtained 28 days after the second AZD1222 dose. Receptors originate from an adult who received the AZD1222 COVID-19 vaccine.

This chain joins TRBV5-6 and TRBJ2-7, with 9 bases lining up with TRBD1. V trimming: 4 bases; J trimming: 3 bases; junction bases outside the gene matches: 17. Looked up from germline, CDR1 is SGHDT and CDR2 is YYEEEE. The CDR3 loop spans 18 amino acids. Written as DNA, the CDR3 is TGTGCCAGCAGCCAAACCGGGACAGGGACCTACGAGGGCTACGAGCAGTACTTC. This gives the protein CASSQTGTGTYEGYEQYF.

This chain uses TRBV5-4 with TRBJ1-1; 7 nucleotides line up with TRBD1. CDR1 and CDR2 from the germline V gene are SGHNT and YYREEE (reference sequence). Trimming took 2 bases from V and 3 from J; bases not matched to a gene: 1. CDR3 length: 13 residues. The CDR3 DNA follows: TGTGCCAGCAGCTTTGGACAGGACACTGAAGCTTTCTTT. Protein product: CASSFGQDTEAFF.

The V gene is TRBV29-1, the J gene TRBJ2-7; D gene uncertain. The CDR3 spans 12 residues. V was shortened by 4 bases and J by 3 bases, with 10 bases between the two germline ends. The V gene's germline CDR1 is SQVTM and CDR2 ANQGSEA. The CDR3: CSVGQSLYEQYF. Written as DNA, the CDR3 is TGCAGCGTTGGTCAGAGTCTCTACGAGCAGTACTTC.

The rearrangement uses TRBV30 and TRBJ1-6; D is possibly TRBD1 (5 bases). V was trimmed by 5 bases and J by 10 bases, leaving 15 bases between them. CDR3 length: 13 residues. Germline lookup yields CDR1 GTSNPN and CDR2 SVGIG (reference sequence). Written as DNA, the CDR3 is TGTGCCTGGGACCGGGACTTGCTATCACCCCTCCACTTT. Translated: CAWDRDLLSPLHF.

The chain carries TRBV11-2 and TRBJ2-1, with 11 bases identical to TRBD2. Germline V gene data show CDR1 as SGHAT and CDR2 as FQNNGV. With 2 bases clipped from V and 4 bases from J, the junction kept 13 bases outside the gene matches. This CDR3 is 19 amino acids long. The CDR3 nucleotides are TGTGCCAGCAGCTTAAGGGGACTAGCGGCGCAGGGGGGGTACAATGAGCAGTTCTTC. This translates into CASSLRGLAAQGGYNEQFF. The whole variable domain, filled in from reference TRBV11-2 and TRBJ2-1, reads EAGVAQSPRYKIIEKRQSVAFWCNPISGHATLYWYQQILGQGPKLLIQFQNNGVVDDSQLPKDRFSAERLKGVDSTLKIQPAKLEDSAVYLCASSLRGLAAQGGYNEQFFGPGTRLTVL.

The chain recombines TRBV7-8 with TRBJ2-7; no clear D gene. The CDR3 extends over 13 amino acids. V dropped 5 bases and J dropped 2 bases, with 10 bases sitting between them. Germline CDR1 is SGHVS and CDR2 is FQNEAQ. Here the CDR3 reads CASSQGRAYEQYF. For the CDR3, the DNA is TGTGCCAGCAGCCAAGGACGGGCCTACGAGCAGTACTTC.

Here the CDR3 reads CASRAGQGRTEAFF. The CDR3 DNA sequence: TGTGCCAGCAGAGCGGGACAGGGAAGGACTGAAGCTTTCTTT. This chain links TRBV28 with TRBJ1-1; 9 bases align to TRBD1. After removal of 6 bases from V and 5 bases from J, the junction contained 7 bases not matched to a gene. This CDR3 spans 14 amino acids. In germline, CDR1 is MDHEN, CDR2 SYDVKM.

This sequence joins TRBV2 and TRBJ1-5; 7 nucleotides agree with TRBD1. V trimming: 4 bases; J trimming: 1 base; junction bases outside the gene matches: 4. The CDR3 has 15 residues. CDR1 and CDR2 (germline): SNHLY, FYNNEI. The CDR3 DNA follows: TGTGCCAGCAGTGGACGACAGGGAAGCAATCAGCCCCAGCATTTT. Protein product: CASSGRQGSNQPQHF.

Concerning this clone: The identical CDR3 is also encoded by other nucleotide sequences in the sample. The chain joins TRBV18 to TRBJ2-5, with a possible D match to TRBD2 (6 bases). Germline CDR1 KGHSH, CDR2 LQKENI. V was clipped by 3 bases and J by 5 bases, with 7 bases between them. This CDR3 has 12 amino acids. The CDR3 reads CASSPGGETQYF. In DNA form, the CDR3 reads TGTGCCAGCTCACCTGGGGGGGAGACCCAGTACTTC.

This chain connects TRBV9 to TRBJ2-7; 8 nucleotides align to TRBD1. CDR3 length: 15 residues. CDR1 and CDR2 from the germline V gene are SGDLS and YYNGEE. The V segment lost 0 bases and the J segment 7 bases; nucleotides outside the gene matches: 9. The CDR3 loop reads CASSVGTGMEGEQYF. For the CDR3, the DNA is TGTGCCAGCAGCGTAGGGACAGGGATGGAGGGAGAGCAGTACTTC.

The chain couples TRBV7-8 to TRBJ2-5; D is perhaps TRBD2 (5 bases). CDR3 length: 16 residues. The germline CDR1 and CDR2 sequences are SGHVS and FQNEAQ. Trimming stripped 5 bases from V and 0 bases from J, with 16 bases between. CDR3 sequence: CASSPASGRYQETQYF. The CDR3 nucleotides read TGTGCCAGCAGCCCCGCGAGCGGACGGTACCAAGAGACCCAGTACTTC.

The V gene is TRBV21-1, the J gene TRBJ2-7; the table's D call TRBD2 went unverified against the DNA. TRBV21-1 counts as a pseudogene. The CDR3 covers 17 residues. This CDR3 is CASNRLAGGTGSYEQYF. The DNA of the CDR3 is TGTGCCAGCAATCGACTAGCGGGAGGAACGGGGTCCTACGAGCAGTACTTC.

This chain joins TRBV9 and TRBJ1-2; no definite D call. The CDR3 has 18 residues. The V and J ends lost 0 bases and 3 bases respectively, with 21 bases between them. The germline V gene has CDR1 SGDLS and CDR2 YYNGEE. CDR3 region: CASSVEPTPIGRDYGYTF. The CDR3 region has the DNA TGTGCCAGCAGCGTAGAGCCCACCCCCATCGGGAGGGACTATGGCTACACCTTC.

This rearrangement joins TRBV2 to TRBJ1-2, with a tentative D call TRBD1 (6 bases). The V end was cut by 7 bases, the J end by 4 bases, with 13 bases between. This CDR3 is 13 amino acids long. Germline lookup yields CDR1 SNHLY and CDR2 FYNNEI. The CDR3 loop reads CASILQGPYGYTF. The DNA of the CDR3 is TGTGCCAGCATCCTACAGGGTCCCTATGGCTACACCTTC.

This chain links TRBV29-1 with TRBJ1-1, with 7 positions matching TRBD1. Looked up from germline, CDR1 is SQVTM and CDR2 is ANQGSEA. V trimming: 2 bases; J trimming: 5 bases; junction bases outside the gene matches: 5. This CDR3 spans 13 amino acids. In DNA, the CDR3 is TGCAGCGTTGAAAGGGCAGGGGGGACTGAAGCTTTCTTT. Residues: CSVERAGGTEAFF.

V is TRBV9 and J is TRBJ2-7; the D is unclear. The ends were cut back, 3 bases at V and 2 bases at J, with 15 bases in the middle. Germline CDR1 SGDLS, CDR2 YYNGEE. The CDR3 is made up of 15 amino acids. The CDR3 spells CASSELPIWTYEQYF. CDR3 DNA sequence: TGTGCCAGCAGCGAACTACCAATCTGGACCTACGAGCAGTACTTC.

This chain connects TRBV5-1 to TRBJ2-1, with D perhaps matching TRBD2 (5 bases). The ends were cut back, 2 bases at V and 0 bases at J, with 15 bases in the middle. Germline values: CDR1 SGHRS, CDR2 YFSETQ. The CDR3 contains 17 residues. CDR3 sequence (DNA): TGCGCCAGCAGCTTATTGGGTAGCGCGAGCTCCTACAATGAGCAGTTCTTC. Translated: CASSLLGSASSYNEQFF.

The rearrangement links TRBV5-1 to TRBJ2-1, with 8 bases identical to TRBD1. V was clipped by 4 bases and J by 5 bases; unmatched bases: 8. The CDR3 covers 15 residues. CDR1 and CDR2 (germline): SGHRS, YFSETQ. CDR3 residues: CASSPGQVGDNEQFF. DNA of the CDR3: TGCGCCAGCAGCCCGGGACAGGTTGGGGACAATGAGCAGTTCTTC. Filled out from reference TRBV5-1 and TRBJ2-1, the complete variable domain reads KAGVTQTPRYLIKTRGQQVTLSCSPISGHRSVSWYQQTPGQGLQFLFEYFSETQRNKGNFPGRFSGRQFSNSRSEMNVSTLELGDSALYLCASSPGQVGDNEQFFGPGTRLTVL.

The gene calls are TRBV2 and TRBJ2-2; 10 positions agree with TRBD2. CDR1 is SNHLY, CDR2 FYNNEI, per germline. J gave up 0 bases and V 8 bases, and 3 bases lay outside the gene matches. The CDR3 extends over 15 amino acids. CDR3 in DNA: TGTGCCAGCGGTGGACTAGCGGCGAACACCGGGGAGCTGTTTTTT. Its protein product is CASGGLAANTGELFF.

This rearrangement joins TRBV3-1 (or the pseudogene TRBV3-2) to TRBJ2-5, with TRBD2 matching over 11 bases. CDR3 length equals 16 residues. Trimming cost V 2 bases and J 5 bases; bases outside gene matches: 7. In germline, CDR1 is LGHDT, CDR2 YNNKEL (reference sequence). The CDR3 protein is CASSQYVPSGRETQYF. CDR3 sequence (DNA): TGTGCCAGCAGCCAATATGTCCCTAGCGGGAGGGAGACCCAGTACTTC.

The rearrangement joins TRBV6-6 to TRBJ2-3; TRBD2 might be the D (5 bases). The CDR3 covers 14 residues. V was clipped by 6 bases and J by 2 bases, with 12 bases between them. The germline V gene has CDR1 MNHNY and CDR2 SVGAGI (reference sequence). The CDR3 loop reads CASSEGLPTDTQYF. The CDR3 DNA reads as TGTGCCAGCAGCGAAGGACTCCCCACAGATACGCAGTATTTT.

Only one count was recorded for this clone. CDR3 protein: CASSASSAGPRGQFF. The CDR3 DNA sequence: TGTGCCAGCAGCGCCTCCTCAGCGGGCCCCAGGGGGCAGTTCTTC. This chain joins TRBV9 and TRBJ2-1; D possibly matches TRBD1 or TRBD2 (6 bases each). The germline gives CDR1 SGDLS, CDR2 YYNGEE. The CDR3 spans 15 residues. V was cut by 3 bases and J by 12 bases, with 22 bases left in between.

This clone was observed a few times. This sequence joins TRBV2 and TRBJ1-5; the D is unclear. This CDR3 has 15 amino acids. Germline V CDR1 and CDR2: SNHLY, FYNNEI. The ends were cut back, 7 bases at V and 2 bases at J, with 15 bases in the middle. The CDR3 DNA reads TGTGCCAGCACCCGTTCTTCCCAGGGCAATCAGCCCCAGCATTTT. This gives the protein CASTRSSQGNQPQHF.

The rearrangement uses TRBV7-2 and TRBJ2-7; D is tentatively TRBD1 or TRBD2 (6 bases each). Trimming cost V 1 base and J 5 bases, with 15 bases left between them. Germline CDR1 is SGHTA and CDR2 is FQGNSA. CDR3 size: 15 residues. The CDR3 sequence is CASSLGGAGDNEQYF. DNA of the CDR3: TGTGCCAGCAGCTTAGGGGGGGCAGGGGACAACGAGCAGTACTTC.